This entry features one T cell receptor beta chain sequence. The data stem from a study of patients and donors after allogeneic stem cell transplantation. A single record per CDR3 protein comes from TCRdb applying MiXCR to the RT-PCR reads. The table records fewer than 500,000 distinct CDR3 sequences, approximately 16% of them present only once. The CDR3 is made up of 13 amino acids. Trimming pared 6 bases from V and 3 bases from J, leaving 12 bases between. The germline V gene has CDR1 DFQATT and CDR2 SNEGSKA (reference sequence). The sample was blood, either unsorted or a sorted T cell fraction (not recorded which). V usage is TRBV20-1 and J usage is TRBJ2-1, with a tentative D call TRBD2 (6 bases). The clonotype was recovered from a human donor who was either an allogeneic HSCT recipient or a stem cell or donor lymphocyte infusion donor (not recorded which). It is not recorded whose cells these are; they may come from a transplant donor. As DNA, the CDR3 is TGCAGTGCGGCGGACTATATCTACAATGAGCAGTTCTTC. Its protein product is CSAADYIYNEQFF.